This T cell receptor beta chain was sequenced during a study of shared clonotypes between healthy human individuals. Study-level points and caveats: Naive CD4 clonotypes were shared across several donors at about 5%. It was the few donors that limited the genetic and exposure-history diversity represented.

As to this clone: Its specificity is not known.

Between the trimmed V and J ends, which lost 4 bases and 3 bases, there was a span of 17 bases. The CDR3 extends over 15 amino acids. The germline CDR1 and CDR2 sequences are SGHDT and YYEEEE. Naive CD8 cells, CD45RO-negative and positively selected for CCR7, excluded terminally differentiated effector memory CD45RA+ cells. Clones were read by immunoSEQ multiplex PCR, and TCRdb kept only the in-frame ones, dropping some. The table lists some 2.1 million clones, around 95% of them singletons, with around 1.7% in the top ten. The gene calls are TRBV5-6 and TRBJ2-7; no definite D call. This clonotype was obtained from a man aged 18-30 years in good health. Some clones in this sample may be carry-over from other donors' samples. Specimen: naive CD8+ T cells from PBMCs. CDR3 region: CASSLLESVIYEQYF. CDR3 in DNA: TGTGCCAGCAGCCTATTGGAGTCGGTGATCTACGAGCAGTACTTC.